These 27 T cell receptor beta chains were sequenced from one sample in a study of Ad26.COV2.S vaccination and SARS-CoV-2 variants. Sample treatment: roughly 20 received Ad26.COV2.S at low or high dose, single or two shots; about 5 received placebo; per-sample allocation not given. Sampling was done on day 63 after the first vaccine or placebo injection. Assay: immunoSEQ multiplex PCR; the TCRdb copy retains only in-frame clones and omits some. The sample has over 400,000 clones, approximately 89% seen once. This sample comprised peripheral blood, obtained in a trial of Ad26.COV2.S vaccine versus placebo. These receptors were collected from a person aged 18-60 years who received the Ad26.COV2.S COVID-19 vaccine or a placebo.

The chain joins TRBV28 to TRBJ2-7; D call uncertain. The germline V gene encodes CDR1 MDHEN and CDR2 SYDVKM. The length of the CDR3 is 16 residues. V lost 7 bases to trimming and J lost 9 bases, with 28 bases between them. In DNA form, the CDR3 reads TGTGCCAGCAACCCCGGAGTTGGGCAGGCCGTGACGCTGCAGTACGTC. Protein sequence: CASNPGVGQAVTLQYV.

The chain employs TRBV28 and TRBJ1-2; D might be TRBD1 (5 bases). Germline V gene data show CDR1 as MDHEN and CDR2 as SYDVKM. The CDR3 sequence is 13 residues long. Between the trimmed V and J ends, which lost 7 bases and 8 bases, there was a span of 17 bases. The CDR3 bases are TGTGCCAGCACGGTCCAGAGGGGAAGGGGCTACACCTTC. It encodes CASTVQRGRGYTF.

This clone was seen just once. This chain links TRBV28 with TRBJ1-1; tentatively, D is TRBD1 (6 bases). Trimming took off 2 bases at V and 12 bases at J, with 13 bases between the two ends. The germline V gene encodes CDR1 MDHEN and CDR2 SYDVKM. The CDR3 spans 12 residues. The DNA for the CDR3 is TGTGCCAGCAGTTTAAACAGGGCAAGAACTTTCTTT. Its protein product is CASSLNRARTFF.

Remarks on this clone: Other DNA sequences from this sample encode an identical CDR3 as well. The rearrangement uses TRBV2 and TRBJ2-3; 9 positions match TRBD1. Germline lookup yields CDR1 SNHLY and CDR2 FYNNEI. The CDR3 sequence is 15 residues long. V trimming: 5 bases; J trimming: 1 base; junction bases outside the gene matches: 4. As DNA, the CDR3 is TGTGCCAGCAGTTCCCGGACAGGGGGCACAGATACGCAGTATTTT. Its translation is CASSSRTGGTDTQYF.

V gene TRBV6-5 combines with J gene TRBJ1-2, with D perhaps TRBD1 (6 bases). The CDR3 runs 14 residues. Per the germline V gene, CDR1 is MNHEY and CDR2 is SVGAGI. Trimming took 11 bases from V and 3 from J, leaving 19 bases between them. In DNA, the CDR3 is TGTGCCGCGGCGAAACAGGGAGTAGACTATGGCTACACCTTC. Translating it yields CAAAKQGVDYGYTF.

The chain uses TRBV7-3 and TRBJ2-5; the match to TRBD2 covers 10 bases. Germline lookup yields CDR1 SGHTA and CDR2 FQGTGA. V gave up 5 bases and J gave up 2 bases; unmatched junction bases: 2. The CDR3 length is 14 residues. The CDR3 sequence: CASSIAGGQETQYF. The CDR3 DNA sequence: TGTGCCAGCAGCATAGCGGGGGGACAAGAGACCCAGTACTTC.

The rearrangement uses TRBV12-5 and TRBJ2-1; D might be TRBD1 or TRBD2, each matching 6 bases. The CDR3 loop spans 15 amino acids. Per the germline V gene, CDR1 is LGHNT and CDR2 is FRNRAP. Trimming stripped 7 bases from V and 8 bases from J, with 21 bases between. CDR3 loop: CASEGGSQSWDEQFF. CDR3 coding DNA: TGTGCTAGTGAGGGGGGTAGCCAATCATGGGATGAGCAGTTCTTC.

The rearrangement links TRBV6-1 to TRBJ2-5, with 10 bases that match TRBD2. The germline V gene encodes CDR1 MNHNS and CDR2 SASEGT. Trimming took 3 bases from V and 2 from J; bases not matched to a gene: 6. CDR3 length equals 16 residues. CDR3 in amino acids: CASSDTLLAGQETQYF. CDR3 nucleotide sequence: TGTGCCAGCAGTGACACCCTACTAGCGGGGCAAGAGACCCAGTACTTC.

The chain couples TRBV5-1 to TRBJ1-2; 7 positions agree with TRBD1. V shed 4 bases and J 4 bases; nucleotides not matched to a gene: 7. Germline V lookup: CDR1 SGHRS, CDR2 YFSETQ. This CDR3 spans 14 amino acids. CDR3 amino acids: CASSARQGTYGYTF. Written as DNA, the CDR3 is TGCGCCAGCAGCGCCCGACAGGGCACCTATGGCTACACCTTC. Looking up the rest from reference TRBV5-1 and TRBJ1-2 gives the full variable domain: KAGVTQTPRYLIKTRGQQVTLSCSPISGHRSVSWYQQTPGQGLQFLFEYFSETQRNKGNFPGRFSGRQFSNSRSEMNVSTLELGDSALYLCASSARQGTYGYTFGSGTRLTVV.

The CDR3 DNA sequence: TGCGCCAGCAGCCTTACGGCGGACACTGAGCAGTTCTTC. Its protein is CASSLTADTEQFF. The rearrangement links TRBV4-3 to TRBJ2-7, with D possibly being TRBD1 (5 bases). The end of the DNA is better explained by TRBJ2-1, so the J call may be wrong. Per the germline V gene, CDR1 is LGHNA and CDR2 is YSLEER. There are 13 residues in the CDR3.

The rearrangement uses TRBV5-6 and TRBJ1-4, with a possible D match to TRBD1 (6 bases). Germline values: CDR1 SGHDT, CDR2 YYEEEE. This CDR3 is built from 16 residues. The ends were cut back, 6 bases at V and 4 bases at J, with 19 bases in the middle. The CDR3 sequence: CASNRYGGEINEKLFF. The CDR3 bases are TGTGCCAGCAACCGTTACGGGGGCGAGATTAATGAAAAACTGTTTTTT.

J is TRBJ2-7 and V is TRBV7-2; 8 bases line up with TRBD1. In germline, CDR1 is SGHTA, CDR2 FQGNSA. The V and J ends lost 5 bases and 2 bases, in that order; junction bases with no gene match: 11. This CDR3 comprises 16 residues. The CDR3 spells CASSVTPGTGPYEQYF. For the CDR3, the DNA is TGTGCCAGCAGCGTAACCCCCGGGACAGGTCCCTACGAGCAGTACTTC.

The V gene is TRBV3-1 (or the pseudogene TRBV3-2), the J gene TRBJ1-3; TRBD1 is a possible D gene (5 bases). Per germline, CDR1 LGHDT and CDR2 YNNKEL (reference sequence). CDR3 length: 15 amino acids. V lost 4 bases and J lost 4, with 14 bases in between. The CDR3 DNA sequence: TGTGCCAGCAGCCCTTTGGGGGGAGCAGGAAACACCATATATTTT. The encoded protein is CASSPLGGAGNTIYF.

This clone was counted only a few times. The chain links TRBV5-1 to TRBJ2-3; D remains unclear. Between the trimmed V and J ends, which lost 5 bases and 0 bases, there was a span of 10 bases. The CDR3 is made up of 14 amino acids. Germline CDR1 and CDR2: SGHRS and YFSETQ. CDR3 nucleotide sequence: TGCGCCAGCAGAATCGACGGTAGCACAGATACGCAGTATTTT. Protein product: CASRIDGSTDTQYF.

The V call is TRBV2, the J call TRBJ2-5; D is perhaps TRBD1 (6 bases). Germline assignment: CDR1 SNHLY and CDR2 FYNNEI. V was pared by 10 bases and J by 7 bases, with 13 bases between. The CDR3 spans 11 residues. CDR3 region: CATRQAATQYF. The CDR3 DNA is TGTGCCACCAGACAGGCGGCGACCCAGTACTTC.

For this clone: Relative to the germline gene, one junction end is altered; a read error may explain this. V gene TRBV7-2 combines with J gene TRBJ2-7, with 8 nucleotides matching TRBD1. CDR1 and CDR2 from the germline V gene are SGHTA and FQGNSA. The CDR3 extends over 16 amino acids. This CDR3 reads CASNLLGGTGAYEQYF. The CDR3 bases are TGTGCCAGCAACTTACTTGGGGGGACAGGAGCCTACGAGCAGTACTTC.

The chain recombines TRBV2 with TRBJ2-1; D may be TRBD1 (6 bases). Between the trimmed V and J ends, which lost 9 bases and 3 bases, there was a span of 15 bases. There are 14 residues in the CDR3. Germline assignment: CDR1 SNHLY and CDR2 FYNNEI. This chain's CDR3 is CASADRRLYNEQFF. The CDR3 DNA reads TGTGCCAGTGCTGACAGGAGACTCTACAATGAGCAGTTCTTC.

J is TRBJ2-7 and V is TRBV12-5; no firm D call. The CDR3 extends over 8 amino acids. Germline-derived CDR1 and CDR2 are LGHNT and FRNRAP. V gave up 2 bases and J gave up 12 bases, with 2 bases separating them. The DNA for the CDR3 is TGTGCTAGTGGTTTGCCGTACTTC. It translates to CASGLPYF.

The chain carries TRBV5-1 and TRBJ2-1; 9 bases agree with TRBD2. Germline V lookup: CDR1 SGHRS, CDR2 YFSETQ. V gave up 4 bases and J gave up 7 bases; unmatched junction bases: 9. The CDR3 spans 15 residues. The CDR3 sequence: CASSVVAGVGNEQFF. The CDR3 DNA reads TGCGCCAGCAGCGTAGTAGCGGGAGTCGGGAATGAGCAGTTCTTC.

The sample holds a few counts of this clone. The identical CDR3 is also encoded by other nucleotide sequences in the sample. The rearrangement uses TRBV6-5 and TRBJ1-2; D perhaps matches TRBD1 (5 bases). The length of the CDR3 is 11 residues. Germline assignment: CDR1 MNHEY and CDR2 SVGAGI. Trimming removed 7 bases from V and 6 bases from J, with 9 bases in between. This chain's CDR3 is CASTKGDGYTF. CDR3 in DNA: TGTGCCAGCACTAAAGGGGATGGCTACACCTTC.

This clone occurred once. The chain couples TRBV9 to TRBJ1-6; TRBD1 aligns across 8 bases. V dropped 4 bases and J dropped 7; count of bases not matched to a gene: 4. The CDR3 contains 14 residues. CDR1 and CDR2 from the germline V gene are SGDLS and YYNGEE. DNA of the CDR3: TGTGCCAGCAGCCAGGGACAGGCGAATTCACCCCTCCACTTT. It specifies CASSQGQANSPLHF. Complete variable domain (other parts from reference TRBV9 and TRBJ1-6): DSGVTQTPKHLITATGQRVTLRCSPRSGDLSVYWYQQSLDQGLQFLIQYYNGEERAKGNILERFSAQQFPDLHSELNLSSLELGDSALYFCASSQGQANSPLHFGNGTRLTVT.

This clone was picked up a small number of times. The CDR3 protein is CASSLVADQPQHF. The CDR3 DNA follows: TGTGCCAGCAGCTTAGTTGCAGATCAGCCCCAGCATTTT. The chain links TRBV7-2 to TRBJ1-5; D unresolved. The V end lost 1 base, the J end lost 5 bases, and 6 bases lay between the germline ends. The CDR3 is 13 amino acids. Germline assignment: CDR1 SGHTA and CDR2 FQGNSA. The full variable domain, in which reference TRBV7-2 and TRBJ1-5 provide the parts outside the CDR3, is GAGVSQSPSNKVTEKGKDVELRCDPISGHTALYWYRQSLGQGLEFLIYFQGNSAPDKSGLPSDRFSAERTGGSVSTLTIQRTQQEDSAVYLCASSLVADQPQHFGDGTRLSIL.

The chain combines TRBV28 with TRBJ1-2, with D possibly TRBD1 on 6 matching bases. The CDR3 contains 13 residues. Germline V gene data show CDR1 as MDHEN and CDR2 as SYDVKM. The V gene lost 10 bases and the J gene lost 5 bases, with 17 bases spanning the gap. The CDR3 DNA is TGTGCCATCCCTAAAGGAAGGGGGTATGGCTACACCTTC. This sequence encodes CAIPKGRGYGYTF.

CDR3 DNA sequence: TGTGCCAGCAGCTTGCGGCTAGCGGGAGGGAATGAGCAGTTCTTC. Its translation is CASSLRLAGGNEQFF. V is TRBV5-4 and J is TRBJ2-1; TRBD2 matches 12 bases. CDR1 is SGHNT and CDR2 is YYREEE in the germline V gene (reference sequence). The CDR3 consists of 15 residues. V dropped 1 base and J dropped 7; count of bases not matched to a gene: 3.

The CDR3 DNA reads as TGTGCCAGCAGTATAGGACAGGACCTTAAGCAGTACTTC. Its protein product is CASSIGQDLKQYF. The chain couples TRBV28 to TRBJ2-7; 7 bases are shared with TRBD1. The J segment lost 8 bases and the V segment lost 5 bases, leaving 9 bases of the junction unmatched. Germline-derived CDR1 and CDR2 are MDHEN and SYDVKM. The CDR3 extends over 13 amino acids. Drawing the rest from reference TRBV28 and TRBJ2-7, the complete variable domain is DVKVTQSSRYLVKRTGEKVFLECVQDMDHENMFWYRQDPGLGLRLIYFSYDVKMKEKGDIPEGYSVSREKKERFSLILESASTNQTSMYLCASSIGQDLKQYFGPGTRLTVT.

Concerning this clone: A junction boundary mismatches the germline segment, possibly from a read error. The V call is TRBV20-1, the J call TRBJ2-7; D is unclear. The CDR3 totals 11 residues. In germline, CDR1 is DFQATT, CDR2 SNEGSKA (reference sequence). The CDR3 sequence is CSAPSPFGVHF. CDR3 nucleotides: TGCAGTGCTCCAAGCCCATTCGGCGTTCACTTC.

CDR3 sequence reads: CASSLVSGGSETQYF. CDR3 in DNA: TGTGCCAGCAGCTTGGTATCAGGGGGCTCGGAGACCCAGTACTTC. The chain is built from TRBV5-6 and TRBJ2-5, with 8 bases lining up with TRBD1. The junction had 6 bases not matched to a gene; V was cut back by 0 bases and J by 5 bases. The germline CDR1 and CDR2 sequences are SGHDT and YYEEEE. The CDR3 sequence is 15 residues long.